A selection of T cell receptor beta chains follows, all from one sample in a study of cytomegalovirus exposure and HLA in healthy donors. The method was immunoSEQ multiplex PCR; TCRdb's version includes in-frame clones alone and lacks a portion of them. Found here are 150,000 to 200,000 clones, roughly four fifths of them singletons; the top ten hold about 1.8%. Material: PBMCs. The receptors here all came from a man younger than 35 in good health and CMV-seronegative. The CDR3 runs from the conserved cysteine through the conserved F or W. The order of the fields is V gene, D gene, J gene, clone size, CDR3 protein, CDR3 DNA. A D gene is named only where the DNA matches it firmly. Size tells how often a clone was seen (once, few, many) or the class of an expanded clone, and some rows leave it out.

V: TRBV9; D: TRBD2; J: TRBJ2-1; size: .; CDR3: CASSVGTSVYNEQFF; DNA: TGTGCCAGCAGCGTGGGGACTAGCGTTTACAATGAGCAGTTCTTC
V: TRBV4-1; D: .; J: TRBJ1-5; size: .; CDR3: CASSPGGGLNQPQHF; DNA: TGCGCCAGCAGCCCTGGTGGAGGATTGAATCAGCCCCAGCATTTT
V: TRBV5-4; D: TRBD2; J: TRBJ2-3; size: .; CDR3: CASSWRGTALQPDTQYF; DNA: TGTGCCAGCAGCTGGCGGGGGACCGCATTGCAGCCAGATACGCAGTATTTT
V: TRBV28; D: TRBD1; J: TRBJ2-7; size: .; CDR3: CASSVGTGGTFSSYEQYF; DNA: TGTGCCAGCAGTGTAGGGACAGGGGGTACTTTTAGCTCCTACGAGCAGTACTTC
V: TRBV2; D: .; J: TRBJ2-7; size: .; CDR3: CATHRQALSYEQYF; DNA: TGTGCCACCCACAGACAGGCTTTAAGCTACGAGCAGTACTTC
V: TRBV11-2; D: TRBD1; J: TRBJ2-1; size: few; CDR3: CASSARTGLYNEQFF; DNA: TGTGCCAGCAGCGCCCGGACAGGGTTGTACAATGAGCAGTTCTTC
V: TRBV6-5; D: .; J: TRBJ2-5; size: .; CDR3: CASTSGETQYF; DNA: TGTGCCAGCACCAGCGGGGAGACCCAGTACTTC
V: TRBV2; D: TRBD2; J: TRBJ2-7; size: few; CDR3: CAWGASGTAISYEQYF; DNA: TGTGCCTGGGGGGCTAGCGGGACAGCAATTTCCTACGAGCAGTACTTC
V: TRBV27; D: TRBD1; J: TRBJ1-2; size: .; CDR3: CASSLSDRGHGGYTF; DNA: TGTGCCAGCAGTTTATCGGACAGGGGGCATGGTGGCTACACCTTC
V: TRBV6-5; D: .; J: TRBJ2-5; size: .; CDR3: CASSYSSYRETQYF; DNA: TGTGCCAGCAGTTACTCGTCCTATCGGGAGACCCAGTACTTC
V: TRBV13; D: .; J: TRBJ1-1; size: .; CDR3: CASSSVVNTEAFF; DNA: TGTGCCAGCAGTTCGGTGGTGAACACTGAAGCTTTCTTT
V: TRBV5-6; D: TRBD2; J: TRBJ2-7; size: .; CDR3: CASSSGLAGKSHEQYF; DNA: TGTGCCAGCAGCAGCGGACTAGCGGGGAAGTCCCACGAGCAGTACTTC
V: TRBV7-2; D: .; J: TRBJ2-7; size: .; CDR3: CASSASYEQYF; DNA: TGTGCCAGCAGCGCTAGCTACGAGCAGTACTTC
V: TRBV18; D: .; J: TRBJ2-5; size: .; CDR3: CASSPPGQSAAQYF; DNA: TGTGCCAGCTCACCACCCGGACAGTCGGCGGCCCAGTACTTC
V: TRBV19; D: TRBD1; J: TRBJ2-7; size: once; CDR3: CASTPGQGLLDEQYF; DNA: TGTGCCAGTACCCCAGGACAGGGGCTTCTAGACGAGCAGTACTTC
V: TRBV27; D: .; J: TRBJ2-7; size: .; CDR3: CASSLFPPRRGYEQYF; DNA: TGTGCCAGCAGTTTATTCCCCCCCCGCCGGGGCTACGAGCAGTACTTC
V: TRBV5-5; D: .; J: TRBJ1-4; size: .; CDR3: CASSTAEARGEKLFF; DNA: TGTGCCAGCAGCACGGCGGAGGCCAGGGGTGAAAAACTGTTTTTT
V: TRBV7-9; D: .; J: TRBJ1-1; size: few; CDR3: CASSPPGYPHTEAFF; DNA: TGTGCCAGCAGCCCCCCGGGTTATCCCCACACTGAAGCTTTCTTT
V: TRBV9; D: .; J: TRBJ1-6; size: .; CDR3: CASSVGRGPLHF; DNA: TGTGCCAGCAGCGTAGGCAGGGGACCCCTCCACTTT
V: TRBV7-2; D: .; J: TRBJ1-1; size: .; CDR3: CASSLAPGLGLNTEAFF; DNA: TGTGCCAGCAGCTTAGCCCCAGGACTGGGCCTAAACACTGAAGCTTTCTTT
V: TRBV4-3; D: .; J: TRBJ2-1; size: .; CDR3: CASSLQDRFNEQFF; DNA: TGCGCCAGCAGCCTACAAGACAGATTCAATGAGCAGTTCTTC
V: TRBV28; D: TRBD1; J: TRBJ2-7; size: .; CDR3: CASSSRDRTYEQYF; DNA: TGTGCCAGCAGTTCCCGGGACAGAACCTACGAGCAGTACTTC
V: TRBV7-2; D: .; J: TRBJ2-2; size: .; CDR3: CASSYRAGLMPGELFF; DNA: TGTGCCAGCAGCTATAGGGCAGGGTTAATGCCCGGGGAGCTGTTTTTT
V: TRBV4-3; D: TRBD1; J: TRBJ2-7; size: .; CDR3: CASSQDRGGPYEQYF; DNA: TGCGCCAGCAGCCAAGATCGAGGGGGCCCCTACGAGCAGTACTTC
V: TRBV10-3; D: TRBD1; J: TRBJ1-1; size: .; CDR3: CAISSSDRVNTEAFF; DNA: TGTGCCATCAGCTCCTCGGACAGGGTGAACACTGAAGCTTTCTTT
V: TRBV27; D: TRBD2; J: TRBJ2-3; size: .; CDR3: CASSLGVAGGADTQYF; DNA: TGTGCCAGCAGTTTAGGCGTAGCGGGAGGGGCAGATACGCAGTATTTT
V: TRBV4-3; D: TRBD1; J: TRBJ2-7; size: once; CDR3: CASSLDRGSYEQYF; DNA: TGCGCCAGCAGTCTGGACAGGGGTAGCTACGAGCAGTACTTC
V: TRBV4-1; D: TRBD2; J: TRBJ2-1; size: .; CDR3: CASSQERLAGAGEQFF; DNA: TGCGCCAGCAGCCAAGAACGACTAGCGGGGGCAGGGGAGCAGTTCTTC
V: TRBV4-3; D: .; J: TRBJ2-7; size: .; CDR3: CASSQEWRSSSYEQYF; DNA: TGCGCCAGCAGCCAAGAGTGGCGGTCGAGCTCCTACGAGCAGTACTTC
V: TRBV7-6; D: TRBD1; J: TRBJ2-5; size: few; CDR3: CASSLGQGVLVGETQYF; DNA: TGTGCCAGCAGCTTAGGACAGGGGGTCTTGGTTGGAGAGACCCAGTACTTC
V: TRBV29-1; D: .; J: TRBJ1-1; size: .; CDR3: CSGGGMNTEAFF; DNA: TGCAGCGGTGGGGGGATGAACACTGAAGCTTTCTTT